This T cell receptor (beta chain) was retrieved from a study of blood T cells in healthy people across ages. At the level of the study: Through template switching, about one barcoded beta molecule was captured per two T cells, as measured in model experiments. Study-level findings and limits: Per million T cells, the diversity of TCR beta decreased roughly linearly as age advanced. Possibly confounding the expanded clonotype changes was the fact that donor CMV status was unknown.

With regard to this clonotype: Its antigen remains unknown.

Each sample provided at least 6 micrograms of extracted total RNA. Germline V gives CDR1 MNHEY, CDR2 SVGAGI. V lost 5 bases and J lost 1, with 14 bases in between. This CDR3 has 15 residues. Sample-barcoded 5' priming and a J-beta primer mix drove a second PCR of 7 to 11 cycles. TCRdb ran MiXCR on the 5' RACE reads and lists one entry per CDR3 protein. The sample carries approximately 850,000 distinct CDR3 sequences, around 43% recorded once. The chain has TRBV6-5 and TRBJ1-1; tentative D call: TRBD1 (6 bases). The sample taken for sequencing was blood. This sequence originates from a man aged 55 to 70 in good health. The CDR3 DNA sequence: TGTGCCAGCAGTCGGCCGGGACATACGAACACTGAAGCTTTCTTT. Its translation is CASSRPGHTNTEAFF.